This paragraph reports one TCR beta chain. This sample was taken from a study of blood T cell repertoires in COVID-19. Study summary: The United States, Italy and Spain provided the acute and convalescent COVID-19 samples. Sources were T cells, B-cell-depleted T cells, or PBMCs; the material itself was cDNA or gDNA.

V was clipped by 0 bases and J by 4 bases; unmatched bases: 5. CDR3 length equals 17 residues. Germline values: CDR1 SGHRS, CDR2 YFSETQ. Assay used: immunoSEQ multiplex PCR; TCRdb lists only in-frame clones, some missing. The sample lists tens of thousands of clones, 91% occurring once. The material sequenced was peripheral blood. This rearrangement joins TRBV5-1 to TRBJ2-2; 11 bases are shared with TRBD1. The source of this sequence is a woman between 45 and 60 years old in a cohort sampled during active COVID-19. The CDR3 loop reads CASSLAGDRGSTGELFF. CDR3 DNA: TGCGCCAGCAGCTTGGCCGGGGACAGGGGGAGCACCGGGGAGCTGTTTTTT.